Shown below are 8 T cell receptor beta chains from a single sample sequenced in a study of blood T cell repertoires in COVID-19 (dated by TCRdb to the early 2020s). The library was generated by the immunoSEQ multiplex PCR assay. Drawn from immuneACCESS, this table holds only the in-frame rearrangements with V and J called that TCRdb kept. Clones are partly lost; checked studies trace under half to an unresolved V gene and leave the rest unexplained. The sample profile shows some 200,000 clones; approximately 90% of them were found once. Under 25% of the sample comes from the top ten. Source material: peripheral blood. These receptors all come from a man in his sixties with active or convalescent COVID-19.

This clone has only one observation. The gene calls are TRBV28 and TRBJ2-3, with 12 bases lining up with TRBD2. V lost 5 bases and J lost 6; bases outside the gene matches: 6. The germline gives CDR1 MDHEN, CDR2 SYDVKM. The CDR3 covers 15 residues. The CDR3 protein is CASSPLAGGPDTQYF. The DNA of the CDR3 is TGTGCCAGCAGTCCCCTAGCGGGGGGGCCTGATACGCAGTATTTT.

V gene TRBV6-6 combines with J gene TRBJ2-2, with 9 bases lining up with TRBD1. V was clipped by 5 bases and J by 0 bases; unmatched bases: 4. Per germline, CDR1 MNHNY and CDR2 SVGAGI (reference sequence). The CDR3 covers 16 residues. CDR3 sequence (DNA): TGTGCCAGCAGTGGGGGACAGGGCACGAACACCGGGGAGCTGTTTTTT. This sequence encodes CASSGGQGTNTGELFF.

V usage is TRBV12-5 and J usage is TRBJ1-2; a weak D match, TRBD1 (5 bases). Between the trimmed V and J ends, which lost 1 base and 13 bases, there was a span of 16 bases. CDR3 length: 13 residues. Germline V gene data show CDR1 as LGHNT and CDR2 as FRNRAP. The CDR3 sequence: CASGLGGQGGVTF. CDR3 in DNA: TGTGCTAGTGGTTTGGGGGGCCAGGGTGGTGTCACCTTC.

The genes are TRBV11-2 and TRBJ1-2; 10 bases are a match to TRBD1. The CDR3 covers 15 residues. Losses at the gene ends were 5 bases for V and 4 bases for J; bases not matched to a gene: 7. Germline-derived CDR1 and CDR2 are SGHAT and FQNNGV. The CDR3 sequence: CASSRGDRGVYGYTF. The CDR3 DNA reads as TGTGCCAGCAGCAGAGGGGACAGGGGTGTCTATGGCTACACCTTC.

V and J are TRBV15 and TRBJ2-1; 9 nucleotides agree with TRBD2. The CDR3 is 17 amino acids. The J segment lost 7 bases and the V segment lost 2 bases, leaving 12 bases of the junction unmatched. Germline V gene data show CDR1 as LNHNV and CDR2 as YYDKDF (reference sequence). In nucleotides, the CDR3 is TGTGCCACCAGCAGACCTGCCGGGGCGGGGGGGAGAAATGAGCAGTTCTTC. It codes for CATSRPAGAGGRNEQFF. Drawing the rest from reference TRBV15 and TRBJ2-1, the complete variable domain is DAMVIQNPRYQVTQFGKPVTLSCSQTLNHNVMYWYQQKSSQAPKLLFHYYDKDFNNEADTPDNFQSRRPNTSFCFLDIRSPGLGDTAMYLCATSRPAGAGGRNEQFFGPGTRLTVL.

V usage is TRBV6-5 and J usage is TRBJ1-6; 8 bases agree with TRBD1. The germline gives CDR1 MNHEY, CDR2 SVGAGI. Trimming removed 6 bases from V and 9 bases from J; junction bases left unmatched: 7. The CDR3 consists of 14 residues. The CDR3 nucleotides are TGTGCCAGCAGGCTGACAGGGGTACTTTCACCCCTCCACTTT. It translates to CASRLTGVLSPLHF.

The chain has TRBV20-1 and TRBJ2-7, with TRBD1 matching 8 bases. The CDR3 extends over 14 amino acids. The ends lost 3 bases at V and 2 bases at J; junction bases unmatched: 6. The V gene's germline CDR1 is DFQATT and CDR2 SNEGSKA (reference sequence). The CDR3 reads CSASRTGRTYEQYF. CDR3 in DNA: TGCAGTGCTAGTCGGACAGGGCGAACCTACGAGCAGTACTTC.

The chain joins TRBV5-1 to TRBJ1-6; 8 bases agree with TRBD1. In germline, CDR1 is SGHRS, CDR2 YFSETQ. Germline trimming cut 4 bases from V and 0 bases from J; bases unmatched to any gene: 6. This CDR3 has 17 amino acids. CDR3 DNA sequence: TGCGCCAGCAGCCCGGGGACAGGCAGCTCCTATAATTCACCCCTCCACTTT. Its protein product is CASSPGTGSSYNSPLHF. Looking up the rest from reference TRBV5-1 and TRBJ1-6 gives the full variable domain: KAGVTQTPRYLIKTRGQQVTLSCSPISGHRSVSWYQQTPGQGLQFLFEYFSETQRNKGNFPGRFSGRQFSNSRSEMNVSTLELGDSALYLCASSPGTGSSYNSPLHFGNGTRLTVT.